The 22 T cell receptor beta chains presented below share a single source sample, sequenced in a study of T cell repertoires in cytomegalovirus infection. TCRdb processed the reads anew with MiXCR; each CDR3 protein has one entry. The sample lists approximately 700,000 distinct CDR3 sequences; approximately 40% were seen once. The sample was PBMCs. Receptor source: a human donor in good health (CMV status not recorded). Some clones in this sample may be carry-over from other donors' samples.

The chain carries TRBV20-1 and TRBJ2-1; 7 bases match TRBD2. This CDR3 comprises 16 residues. CDR1 and CDR2 (germline): DFQATT, SNEGSKA (reference sequence). After removal of 6 bases from V and 6 bases from J, the junction contained 17 bases not matched to a gene. In nucleotides, the CDR3 is TGCAGTGCCCCACGGCTGATACGACTAGCCGCCAATGAGCAGTTCTTC. The encoded protein is CSAPRLIRLAANEQFF.

Here the CDR3 reads CASSPRTRGAYEQYF. The CDR3 DNA sequence: TGTGCCAGCAGCCCGCGGACTAGAGGGGCCTACGAGCAGTACTTC. The chain uses TRBV11-1 and TRBJ2-7; 7 positions agree with TRBD2. Germline CDR1 and CDR2: SGHAT and FQDESV (reference sequence). The CDR3 is 15 residues long. J lost 2 bases, V lost 5 bases, and 9 bases had no gene match. Together with reference TRBV11-1 and TRBJ2-7, the CDR3 gives the full variable domain: EAEVAQSPRYKITEKSQAVAFWCDPISGHATLYWYRQILGQGPELLVQFQDESVVDDSQLPKDRFSAERLKGVDSTLKIQPAELGDSAMYLCASSPRTRGAYEQYFGPGTRLTVT.

V and J are TRBV4-1 and TRBJ2-7; weak D call: TRBD1 (7 bases). Germline loops: CDR1 MGHRA, CDR2 YSYEKL. The CDR3 totals 16 residues. V was clipped by 1 base and J by 4 bases, with 17 bases between them. DNA for the CDR3: TGCGCCAGCAGCCAAGCCGGGCTGACAGGGACTTACGAGCAGTACTTC. It codes for CASSQAGLTGTYEQYF.

J is TRBJ1-5 and V is TRBV20-1; no firm D call. CDR1 and CDR2 from the germline V gene are DFQATT and SNEGSKA (reference sequence). Trimming shortened V by 5 bases and J by 6 bases, and 17 bases separated the two germline ends. The CDR3 extends over 14 amino acids. CDR3 DNA: TGCAGTGCTGACCCGATGTGGGGTTTTCAGCCCCAGCATTTT. Its protein product is CSADPMWGFQPQHF.

Points on this clonotype: No conserved phenylalanine or tryptophan ends this CDR3, so it is likely a read error. The chain combines TRBV7-2 with TRBJ2-7; D gene ambiguous. This CDR3 is 12 amino acids long. Trimming took 2 bases from V and 0 from J, leaving 2 bases between them. Per the germline V gene, CDR1 is SGHTA and CDR2 is FQGNSA. In DNA, the CDR3 is TGTGCCAGCAGCTTAAGCTCCTACGAGCAGTACTTA. It translates to CASSLSSYEQYL.

The V and J genes are TRBV5-6 and TRBJ2-1; 7 bases are shared with TRBD2. The J segment lost 8 bases and the V segment lost 4 bases, leaving 24 bases of the junction unmatched. This CDR3 region has 19 residues. From germline, CDR1 is SGHDT and CDR2 YYEEEE. The DNA of the CDR3 is TGTGCCAGCAGCGGCATCCACCCCGGGGAGGGATCGGGCTTATATGAGCAGTTCTTC. Protein sequence: CASSGIHPGEGSGLYEQFF. The complete variable domain, with remaining parts taken from reference TRBV5-6 and TRBJ2-1, reads DAGVTQSPTHLIKTRGQQVTLRCSPKSGHDTVSWYQQALGQGPQFIFQYYEEEERQRGNFPDRFSGHQFPNYSSELNVNALLLGDSALYLCASSGIHPGEGSGLYEQFFGPGTRLTVL.

This clonotype turned up a few times. The chain employs TRBV27 and TRBJ1-1; possible D gene TRBD1, 5 bases. Germline V gives CDR1 MNHEY, CDR2 SMNVEV (reference sequence). V shed 2 bases and J shed 9 bases, with 13 bases lying between them. The CDR3 is 13 amino acids. The chain's CDR3 is CASSLTLAGKAFF. In DNA, the CDR3 is TGTGCCAGCAGTTTAACTTTGGCAGGGAAAGCTTTCTTT.

This clonotype was detected only a few times. This rearrangement joins TRBV4-1 to TRBJ2-1; 8 bases agree with TRBD1. J gave up 5 bases and V 2 bases, and 5 bases lay outside the gene matches. The CDR3 has 15 residues. Germline assignment: CDR1 MGHRA and CDR2 YSYEKL. The CDR3 loop reads CASSQLDRAHNEQFF. CDR3 DNA: TGCGCCAGCAGCCAATTGGACAGGGCCCACAATGAGCAGTTCTTC.

DNA of the CDR3: TGCAGTGCTAGTGAGGGCGAGGGCTACACAGATACGCAGTATTTT. It encodes CSASEGEGYTDTQYF. This rearrangement joins TRBV20-1 to TRBJ2-3, with D perhaps matching TRBD2 (5 bases). This CDR3 spans 15 amino acids. Trimming stripped 3 bases from V and 2 bases from J, with 15 bases between. Germline values: CDR1 DFQATT, CDR2 SNEGSKA (reference sequence).

This clonotype was detected a few times. The chain carries TRBV4-1 and TRBJ1-5; no clear D. This CDR3 has 14 amino acids. Trimming left V 1 base short and J 6 bases short, with 10 bases between. Germline V CDR1 and CDR2: MGHRA, YSYEKL. Here the CDR3 DNA reads TGCGCCAGCAGCCAAGGGGTGCGATTTCAGCCCCAGCATTTT. Translation gives CASSQGVRFQPQHF.

This CDR3 reads CASSSPGQGQAEQYF. Written as DNA, the CDR3 is TGCGCCAGCAGCTCGCCGGGACAGGGGCAAGCCGAGCAGTACTTC. This chain uses TRBV5-1 with TRBJ2-7, with 10 bases fitting TRBD1. V shed 3 bases, J shed 6 bases, and the junction held 9 bases outside the gene matches. Germline values: CDR1 SGHRS, CDR2 YFSETQ. This CDR3 contains 15 residues.

Comments on this clonotype: An end of the junction does not agree with germline; a read error may underlie this. The chain combines TRBV7-9 with TRBJ2-7; D possibly corresponds to TRBD2 (5 bases). Per the germline V gene, CDR1 is SEHNR and CDR2 is FQNEAQ (reference sequence). The CDR3 has 13 amino acids. The CDR3 loop reads CASSLNSRGEHYF. The CDR3 coding sequence is TGTGCCAGCAGCTTAAACAGCCGGGGTGAGCATTACTTC.

The rearrangement links TRBV19 to TRBJ1-6; D is possibly TRBD1 (5 bases). Germline CDR1 reads LNHDA; CDR2 reads SQIVND (reference sequence). CDR3 length equals 15 residues. The V end was cut by 6 bases, the J end by 7 bases, with 16 bases between. CDR3 bases: TGTGCCAGTAGCCCTCCCAGGGCTGGCAATTCACCCCTCCACTTT. It is translated as CASSPPRAGNSPLHF.

This clonotype was observed a handful of times. This chain joins TRBV25-1 and TRBJ2-3; no firm D call. The germline gives CDR1 MGHDK, CDR2 SYGVNS. Deletions cut 1 base from V and 6 bases from J, with 11 bases between. The CDR3 loop spans 14 amino acids. DNA of the CDR3: TGTGCCAGCAGTGAATCCGGTAGTAGGGATACGCAGTATTTT. This translates into CASSESGSRDTQYF.

Notes on this clonotype: One junction end disagrees with the germline gene, perhaps due to a read error. The rearrangement joins TRBV12-3 or TRBV12-4 to TRBJ2-5, with TRBD1 matching over 7 bases. The CDR3 runs 14 residues. In DNA form, the CDR3 reads TGTGCCAGCAGTGTACAGGGGCTCCAAGATACCCAGTACTTC. It yields the protein CASSVQGLQDTQYF.

This clonotype was recorded many times. This sequence joins TRBV7-8 and TRBJ2-1; D is unresolved. This CDR3 contains 14 residues. The germline CDR1 and CDR2 sequences are SGHVS and FQNEAQ. Trimming removed 1 base from V and 9 bases from J, with 13 bases in between. The CDR3 protein is CASSLERSWGEQFF. CDR3 in DNA: TGTGCCAGCAGCTTAGAACGTAGCTGGGGTGAGCAGTTCTTC. Combining the CDR3 with reference TRBV7-8 and TRBJ2-1 gives the whole variable domain GAGVSQSPRYKVAKRGQDVALRCDPISGHVSLFWYQQALGQGPEFLTYFQNEAQLDKSGLPSDRFFAERPEGSVSTLKIQRTQQEDSAVYLCASSLERSWGEQFFGPGTRLTVL.

Only a few counts were recorded for this clonotype. V and J are TRBV7-6 and TRBJ2-7; 7 bases are shared with TRBD2. The V gene end was trimmed by 5 bases and the J gene end by 0 bases; junction bases not matched to a gene: 4. CDR3 length equals 14 residues. Germline V gives CDR1 SGHVS, CDR2 FNYEAQ. CDR3: CASSHGGTSYEQYF. CDR3 bases: TGTGCCAGCAGCCACGGGGGGACCTCCTACGAGCAGTACTTC. Using reference TRBV7-6 and TRBJ2-7 for the parts outside the CDR3, the full variable domain is GAGVSQSPRYKVTKRGQDVALRCDPISGHVSLYWYRQALGQGPEFLTYFNYEAQQDKSGLPNDRFSAERPEGSISTLTIQRTEQRDSAMYRCASSHGGTSYEQYFGPGTRLTVT.

The table lists this clonotype with a few counts. The chain has TRBV28 and TRBJ2-7; 7 positions agree with TRBD1. V shed 3 bases, J shed 5 bases, and the junction held 4 bases outside the gene matches. This CDR3 spans 13 amino acids. Per germline, CDR1 MDHEN and CDR2 SYDVKM. The CDR3: CASSLDRFDEQYF. The CDR3 nucleotides read TGTGCCAGCAGTTTGGACAGGTTTGACGAGCAGTACTTC.

J is TRBJ2-7 and V is TRBV15, with a possible D match to TRBD1 (8 bases). The CDR3 totals 15 residues. CDR1 and CDR2 from the germline V gene are LNHNV and YYDKDF (reference sequence). V was pared by 1 base and J by 2 bases, with 12 bases between. The CDR3 spells CATSRGGGQAYEQYF. The CDR3 DNA reads as TGTGCCACCAGCAGAGGGGGGGGACAGGCCTACGAGCAGTACTTC.

The chain joins TRBV29-1 to TRBJ2-1; TRBD2 aligns across 8 bases. The CDR3 runs to 15 residues. Germline V lookup: CDR1 SQVTM, CDR2 ANQGSEA. Unmatched junction bases numbered 7, after V lost 4 bases and J lost 2 bases. DNA of the CDR3: TGCAGCGTTGGGCCGGGGGGGCTCACCTACAATGAGCAGTTCTTC. Its translation: CSVGPGGLTYNEQFF.

The J gene is TRBJ2-2, the V gene TRBV5-1, with D perhaps TRBD1 (5 bases). This CDR3 is built from 15 residues. The germline V gene has CDR1 SGHRS and CDR2 YFSETQ. Trimming removed 3 bases at V and 6 bases at J, with 15 bases between. The CDR3, as DNA: TGCGCCAGCAGCTCTTCGACCCTACAGGCCGGGGAGCTGTTTTTT. Translating it yields CASSSSTLQAGELFF.

There are a few counts of this clonotype. V is TRBV7-6 and J is TRBJ2-7; 12 nucleotides agree with TRBD2. The germline CDR1 and CDR2 sequences are SGHVS and FNYEAQ. The junction had 20 bases not matched to a gene; V was cut back by 5 bases and J by 6 bases. This CDR3 comprises 19 residues. DNA for the CDR3: TGTGCCAGCAGCACCGGGGCTAGCGGGAGGGCCGGAGGGGTTGCCGAGCAGTACTTC. It yields the protein CASSTGASGRAGGVAEQYF. Looking up the rest from reference TRBV7-6 and TRBJ2-7 gives the full variable domain: GAGVSQSPRYKVTKRGQDVALRCDPISGHVSLYWYRQALGQGPEFLTYFNYEAQQDKSGLPNDRFSAERPEGSISTLTIQRTEQRDSAMYRCASSTGASGRAGGVAEQYFGPGTRLTVT.